This T cell receptor beta chain was recovered during a study of post-analysis software for immune sequencing data. Study-wide background: Relapsing-remitting, secondary progressive and progressive-relapsing multiple sclerosis courses were included. Notes on the study in general: Samples from one preparation batch, clustered by F measure, grouped strongly together. Compared against controls, patients with multiple sclerosis displayed significantly lower normalized Chao1 diversity. Comparison of patients with controls showed five or six TRBV segments more frequent in patients, TRBV5-6, TRBV5-1 and TRBV20-1 among them.

From germline, CDR1 is SGHRS and CDR2 YFSETQ. The CDR3 extends over 16 amino acids. The ends lost 4 bases at V and 2 bases at J; junction bases unmatched: 9. cDNA libraries for TCR beta contained unique molecular identifiers. It was from roughly 1.1 to 9.2 million T cells that some 460,000 cDNA molecules came. TCRdb re-analysed the PCR reads in MiXCR, keeping a single row per CDR3 protein. Among 600,000 to 700,000 distinct CDR3 sequences listed, 55% to 70% were seen once. As regards this clonotype: As yet, its antigen is unknown.

The chain employs TRBV5-1 and TRBJ2-1; 7 nucleotides line up with TRBD2. The sample was blood. The sequence derives from a girl aged 2-10 years with multiple sclerosis. CDR3 sequence (DNA): TGCGCCAGCAGCATTAGGGAGGGGACTACCTACAATGAGCAGTTCTTC. Protein: CASSIREGTTYNEQFF.